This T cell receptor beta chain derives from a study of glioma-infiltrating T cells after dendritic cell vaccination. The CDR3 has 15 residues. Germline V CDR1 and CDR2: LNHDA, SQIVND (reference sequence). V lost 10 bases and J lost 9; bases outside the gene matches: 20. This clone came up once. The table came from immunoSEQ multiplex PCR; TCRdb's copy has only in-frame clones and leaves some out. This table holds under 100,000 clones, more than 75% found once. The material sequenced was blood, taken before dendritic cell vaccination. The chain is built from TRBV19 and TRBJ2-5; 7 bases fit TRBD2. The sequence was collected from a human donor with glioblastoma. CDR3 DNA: TGTGCCACGGATGGACGGGGGGAAAAGAGAAAGGCCCAGTACTTC. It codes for CATDGRGEKRKAQYF.